This TCR beta chain stems from a study of shared clonotypes between healthy human individuals. CD8 cells regarded as naive lacked CD45RO, were positively chosen for CCR7, and omitted terminally differentiated effector memory CD45RA+ cells. Those who donated, Caucasian adults without exception, all lived in Nashville, Tennessee. About this clone: Antigen: not known.

Study-wide results and limits: Rarefaction gave evidence that sorted-subset sequencing remained incomplete despite large depth.

V gave up 3 bases and J gave up 10 bases, with 10 bases separating them. This CDR3 is built from 12 residues. Germline CDR1 and CDR2: SEHNR and FQNEAQ (reference sequence). Replicate sorted-subset PCRs were loaded with around 220 ng DNA, tens of thousands of T cell genomes. Authors' processing steps: As immunoSEQ supplied junction-only sequences (without quality scores), filtering differed. This table comes from immunoSEQ multiplex PCR, and its TCRdb copy is limited to in-frame clones, with some not included. That table is the source of V, J and clone size, and D and trimming were worked out from the DNA. Of some 1,900,000 clones listed, approximately 95% are singletons.

The sequencing input was naive CD8+ T cells sorted from blood. V and J are TRBV7-9 and TRBJ1-5; D is unresolved. This receptor was taken from a man younger than 35 in good health. The CDR3 coding sequence is TGTGCCAGCAGCTTGGGCGAAAATCCCCAGCATTTT. This encodes CASSLGENPQHF. The variable domain in full, completed from reference TRBV7-9 and TRBJ1-5, reads DTGVSQNPRHKITKRGQNVTFRCDPISEHNRLYWYRQTLGQGPEFLTYFQNEAQLEKSRLLSDRFSAERPKGSFSTLEIQRTEQGDSAMYLCASSLGENPQHFGDGTRLSIL.